The 28 T cell receptor beta chains given below trace back to one sample, sequenced in a study of blood T cell repertoires in COVID-19 (dated by TCRdb to the early 2020s). The library relied on the immunoSEQ multiplex PCR assay. TCRdb re-hosts the immuneACCESS table, in-frame sequences only. Its copies lack some clones; in the studies checked, an unresolved V gene accounts for under half of them, and the cause for the rest is not known. In this sample the table shows under 300,000 clones, about nine tenths of which occur a single time. The ten largest clones take up over 0.65% of the sample. The sequencing sample was made of peripheral blood. The receptors originated from a man aged 30-40 years with COVID-19, enrolled during active disease.

This chain uses TRBV5-1 with TRBJ1-1; D perhaps matches TRBD1 (5 bases). The CDR3 is 12 residues long. Germline V gene data show CDR1 as SGHRS and CDR2 as YFSETQ. V lost 4 bases to trimming and J lost 11 bases, with 15 bases between them. CDR3 sequence reads: CASSPDVGGAFF. For the CDR3, the DNA is TGCGCCAGCAGCCCGGACGTCGGGGGGGCTTTCTTT.

The chain has TRBV12-3 or TRBV12-4 and TRBJ1-2, with unresolved D. V was trimmed by 5 bases and J by 8 bases, leaving 12 bases between them. This CDR3 has 12 residues. The CDR3 loop is CASSAQEGGYTF. The CDR3 DNA reads as TGTGCCAGCAGTGCCCAGGAAGGAGGCTACACCTTC.

The V gene is TRBV19, the J gene TRBJ2-2, with D perhaps TRBD2 (5 bases). Per germline, CDR1 LNHDA and CDR2 SQIVND (reference sequence). Trimming removed 5 bases from V and 1 base from J, with 17 bases in between. This CDR3 spans 17 amino acids. In DNA form, the CDR3 reads TGTGCCAGTAGTTCACCCCGGGGAATTCGGAACACCGGGGAGCTGTTTTTT. Protein sequence: CASSSPRGIRNTGELFF.

The chain combines TRBV7-2 with TRBJ2-7, with D hard to call. Germline V CDR1 and CDR2: SGHTA, FQGNSA. Trimming removed 0 bases from V and 1 base from J, with 13 bases in between. The CDR3 contains 16 residues. In nucleotides, the CDR3 is TGTGCCAGCAGCTTAGCGAACTTACGTACTTCCTACGAGCAGTACTTC. It encodes CASSLANLRTSYEQYF.

The rearrangement joins TRBV3-1 (or the pseudogene TRBV3-2) to TRBJ2-3, with 8 bases lining up with TRBD1. Germline V gene lookup returns CDR1 LGHDT and CDR2 YNNKEL (reference sequence). The CDR3 runs 16 residues. Losses at the gene ends were 4 bases for V and 2 bases for J; bases not matched to a gene: 8. CDR3 residues: CASSLKGQALTDTQYF. CDR3 nucleotide sequence: TGTGCCAGCAGCCTTAAGGGACAGGCCCTCACAGATACGCAGTATTTT.

The chain carries TRBV6-4 and TRBJ2-3; 7 bases are shared with TRBD2. Germline V gene sequence: CDR1 MRHNA, CDR2 SNTAGT. J was trimmed by 2 bases and V by 4 bases; bases with no gene match: 9. This CDR3 region has 16 residues. The CDR3 nucleotides read TGTGCCAGCAGTGCTCATCAAGCGGGGTCCACAGATACGCAGTATTTT. It is translated as CASSAHQAGSTDTQYF.

V is TRBV4-1 and J is TRBJ2-5; D gene ambiguous. CDR1 is MGHRA, CDR2 YSYEKL, per germline. The CDR3 has 14 residues. The germline V and J ends were trimmed by 1 base and 4 bases, with 10 bases remaining between them. Here the CDR3 DNA reads TGCGCCAGCAGCCAAGTCCCGCTAACAGAGACCCAGTACTTC. Amino acid sequence: CASSQVPLTETQYF.

This chain uses TRBV5-6 with TRBJ1-2; TRBD1 matches 8 bases. CDR1 and CDR2 from the germline V gene are SGHDT and YYEEEE. The CDR3 contains 15 residues. J was trimmed by 6 bases and V by 5 bases; bases with no gene match: 12. The CDR3 region has the DNA TGTGCCAGCAGTGGGCCAGGGGGCATATACCATGGCTACACCTTC. Its protein is CASSGPGGIYHGYTF.

The rearrangement joins TRBV2 to TRBJ1-5; TRBD1 aligns across 8 bases. The CDR3 contains 16 residues. Germline V gene sequence: CDR1 SNHLY, CDR2 FYNNEI. V lost 5 bases, J lost 4 bases, and 10 bases stayed unmatched. This chain's CDR3 is CASSHSLGTGNQPQHF. Written as DNA, the CDR3 is TGTGCCAGCAGTCACTCGCTGGGGACAGGTAATCAGCCCCAGCATTTT.

The gene calls are TRBV2 and TRBJ2-5, with 9 bases fitting TRBD2. The length of the CDR3 is 16 residues. V gave up 3 bases and J gave up 7 bases; unmatched junction bases: 12. Germline values: CDR1 SNHLY, CDR2 FYNNEI. The CDR3 sequence is CASSDILTSGLGTQYF. CDR3 coding DNA: TGTGCCAGCAGTGATATACTGACTAGCGGCCTGGGGACCCAGTACTTC.

CDR3 in amino acids: CASSLDRGNQPQHF. In DNA form, the CDR3 reads TGTGCCAGCAGCTTAGACAGGGGCAATCAGCCCCAGCATTTT. V and J are TRBV27 and TRBJ1-5; 7 nucleotides line up with TRBD1. The CDR3 contains 14 residues. With 6 bases clipped from V and 2 bases from J, the junction kept 4 bases outside the gene matches. In germline, CDR1 is MNHEY, CDR2 SMNVEV (reference sequence).

The gene calls are TRBV7-9 and TRBJ1-4; D uncertain. Per germline, CDR1 SEHNR and CDR2 FQNEAQ (reference sequence). This CDR3 spans 13 amino acids. Deletions cut 3 bases from V and 5 bases from J, with 7 bases between. CDR3 in amino acids: CASSFGGNEKLFF. CDR3 coding DNA: TGTGCCAGCAGCTTTGGCGGAAATGAAAAACTGTTTTTT.

This chain joins TRBV19 and TRBJ2-3; D is possibly TRBD1 (6 bases). CDR3 size: 15 residues. The germline CDR1 and CDR2 sequences are LNHDA and SQIVND (reference sequence). V lost 3 bases and J 0 bases, leaving 10 bases between the germline ends. In nucleotides, the CDR3 is TGTGCCAGTAGTATGTCAGGGGCTAGCACAGATACGCAGTATTTT. Its translation is CASSMSGASTDTQYF.

The genes are TRBV11-2 and TRBJ2-5; 9 nucleotides agree with TRBD2. This CDR3 region has 14 residues. V shed 1 base and J 3 bases; nucleotides not matched to a gene: 0. The germline gives CDR1 SGHAT, CDR2 FQNNGV. The CDR3 loop is CASSLGLAEETQYF. For the CDR3, the DNA is TGTGCCAGCAGCTTAGGACTAGCGGAAGAGACCCAGTACTTC. The full variable domain, completed using reference TRBV11-2 and TRBJ2-5, is EAGVAQSPRYKIIEKRQSVAFWCNPISGHATLYWYQQILGQGPKLLIQFQNNGVVDDSQLPKDRFSAERLKGVDSTLKIQPAKLEDSAVYLCASSLGLAEETQYFGPGTRLLVL.

The chain has TRBV13 and TRBJ1-5, with D perhaps TRBD1 (5 bases). Germline lookup yields CDR1 PRHDT and CDR2 FYEKMQ (reference sequence). The CDR3 is 14 residues long. Trimming shortened V by 0 bases and J by 2 bases, and 5 bases separated the two germline ends. DNA of the CDR3: TGTGCCAGCAGCTTAGGAGGGGGCAATCAGCCCCAGCATTTT. Translating gives CASSLGGGNQPQHF.

The chain is built from TRBV9 and TRBJ1-1; 9 bases match TRBD1. V shed 2 bases and J 5 bases; nucleotides not matched to a gene: 7. Germline loops: CDR1 SGDLS, CDR2 YYNGEE. The CDR3 has 15 residues. This CDR3 is CASSVVGTGRTEAFF. CDR3 in DNA: TGTGCCAGCAGCGTCGTAGGGACAGGGCGGACTGAAGCTTTCTTT.

This clone was observed a handful of times. The rearrangement joins TRBV2 to TRBJ2-5; D is unresolved. V was pared by 7 bases and J by 5 bases, with 11 bases between. The CDR3 spans 12 residues. Per germline, CDR1 SNHLY and CDR2 FYNNEI. The CDR3 bases are TGTGCCAGCAATGAGAGAGATGAGACCCAGTACTTC. This sequence encodes CASNERDETQYF.

The V and J genes are TRBV6-5 and TRBJ2-2; a weak D match, TRBD1 (6 bases). The CDR3 loop spans 13 amino acids. Germline values: CDR1 MNHEY, CDR2 SVGAGI. V was cut by 6 bases and J by 4 bases, with 9 bases left in between. The CDR3 coding sequence is TGTGCCAGCAGCGACAGGTTCACCGGGGAGCTGTTTTTT. Translating gives CASSDRFTGELFF.

The count of this clone is one. The chain joins TRBV5-6 to TRBJ1-3; 11 nucleotides align to TRBD1. CDR1 and CDR2 from the germline V gene are SGHDT and YYEEEE. J was trimmed by 4 bases and V by 0 bases; bases with no gene match: 6. This CDR3 spans 17 amino acids. This CDR3 is CASSLAGGTGGGNTIYF. CDR3 nucleotide sequence: TGTGCCAGCAGCTTGGCCGGAGGGACAGGGGGAGGAAACACCATATATTTT.

The rearrangement joins TRBV4-2 to TRBJ2-2; possibly TRBD2 for D (7 bases). Germline CDR1 LGHNA, CDR2 YNFKEQ. The CDR3 runs to 18 residues. V shed 0 bases and J shed 0 bases, with 14 bases lying between them. As DNA, the CDR3 is TGTGCCAGCAGCCAAGATTTCCTAGGGGGGGCGAACACCGGGGAGCTGTTTTTT. This sequence encodes CASSQDFLGGANTGELFF.

The gene calls are TRBV6-5 and TRBJ1-6, with D perhaps TRBD1 (6 bases). Deletions cut 4 bases from V and 2 bases from J, with 12 bases between. The CDR3 is made up of 16 amino acids. Germline V gene sequence: CDR1 MNHEY, CDR2 SVGAGI. CDR3 nucleotide sequence: TGTGCCAGCAGTTCAGAAGGGACACCCTATAATTCACCCCTCCACTTT. This gives the protein CASSSEGTPYNSPLHF.

The chain employs TRBV10-1 and TRBJ2-7; D is unresolved. The CDR3 runs 14 residues. Trimming took off 0 bases at V and 2 bases at J, with 8 bases between the two ends. CDR1 and CDR2 from the germline V gene are WNHNN and SYGVQD (reference sequence). The CDR3 loop is CASSESGSPYEQYF. The DNA of the CDR3 is TGCGCCAGCAGTGAGTCGGGCAGCCCCTACGAGCAGTACTTC.

V usage is TRBV4-2 and J usage is TRBJ1-2; 9 bases are a match to TRBD1. V lost 1 base to trimming and J lost 8 bases; unmatched junction nucleotides: 8. From germline, CDR1 is LGHNA and CDR2 YNFKEQ. This CDR3 contains 15 residues. The CDR3 DNA reads TGTGCCAGCAGCCAAGCTGGGGACAGGGTCGACGGCTACACCTTC. This codes for CASSQAGDRVDGYTF.

This chain joins TRBV5-4 and TRBJ1-2, with 9 nucleotides matching TRBD1. The CDR3 sequence is 15 residues long. Looked up from germline, CDR1 is SGHNT and CDR2 is YYREEE (reference sequence). V trimming: 4 bases; J trimming: 5 bases; junction bases outside the gene matches: 9. CDR3 amino acids: CASSMTGTGFYGYTF. The DNA of the CDR3 is TGTGCCAGCAGCATGACCGGGACAGGGTTTTATGGCTACACCTTC.

The chain employs TRBV5-4 and TRBJ2-7; 7 bases match TRBD1. J gave up 0 bases and V 4 bases, and 7 bases lay outside the gene matches. CDR1 and CDR2 from the germline V gene are SGHNT and YYREEE (reference sequence). The CDR3 runs to 15 residues. The CDR3 DNA reads as TGTGCCAGCAGCGGCTACCGGGACAGCTCCTACGAGCAGTACTTC. Amino acid sequence: CASSGYRDSSYEQYF.

The chain uses TRBV18 and TRBJ2-7; 7 bases match TRBD2. Losses at the gene ends were 4 bases for V and 1 base for J; bases not matched to a gene: 7. Germline loops: CDR1 KGHSH, CDR2 LQKENI. The CDR3 runs 15 residues. Here the CDR3 DNA reads TGTGCCAGCTCACGACCGGGGGAGGGGTCCTACGAGCAGTACTTC. Its translation: CASSRPGEGSYEQYF.

The V and J genes are TRBV11-2 and TRBJ2-3, with TRBD2 matching 7 bases. Germline values: CDR1 SGHAT, CDR2 FQNNGV. The CDR3 has 17 residues. V shed 5 bases, J shed 0 bases, and the junction held 11 bases outside the gene matches. The CDR3 DNA follows: TGTGCCAGCAGCCAATCCCTAGCGGACCTTAGCACAGATACGCAGTATTTT. Translation: CASSQSLADLSTDTQYF.

The J gene is TRBJ1-2, the V gene TRBV19; 7 nucleotides align to TRBD1. Germline lookup yields CDR1 LNHDA and CDR2 SQIVND (reference sequence). J lost 8 bases, V lost 7 bases, and 10 bases had no gene match. The CDR3 spans 13 residues. CDR3 region: CASNEGQEWGYTF. CDR3 nucleotides: TGTGCCAGTAACGAAGGACAGGAGTGGGGCTACACCTTC. Variable domain in full (rest from reference TRBV19 and TRBJ1-2): DGGITQSPKYLFRKEGQNVTLSCEQNLNHDAMYWYRQDPGQGLRLIYYSQIVNDFQKGDIAEGYSVSREKKESFPLTVTSAQKNPTAFYLCASNEGQEWGYTFGSGTRLTVV.